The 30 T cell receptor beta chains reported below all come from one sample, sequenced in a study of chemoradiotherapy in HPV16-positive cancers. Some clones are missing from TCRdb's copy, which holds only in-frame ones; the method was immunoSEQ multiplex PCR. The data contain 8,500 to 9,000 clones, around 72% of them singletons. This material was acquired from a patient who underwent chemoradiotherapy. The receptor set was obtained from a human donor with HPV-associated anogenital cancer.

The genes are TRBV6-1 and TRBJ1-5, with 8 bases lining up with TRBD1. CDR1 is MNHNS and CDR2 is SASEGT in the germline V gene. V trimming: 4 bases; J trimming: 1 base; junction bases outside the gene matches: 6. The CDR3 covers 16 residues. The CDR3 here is CASSVLRQGSNQPQHF. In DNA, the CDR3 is TGTGCCAGCAGTGTACTTAGACAGGGGAGCAATCAGCCCCAGCATTTT.

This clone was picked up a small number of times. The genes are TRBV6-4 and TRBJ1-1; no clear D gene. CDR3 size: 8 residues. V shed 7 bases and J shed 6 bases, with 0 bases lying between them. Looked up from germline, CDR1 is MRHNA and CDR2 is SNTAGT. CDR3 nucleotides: TGTGCCAGCACTGAAGCTTTCTTT. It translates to CASTEAFF.

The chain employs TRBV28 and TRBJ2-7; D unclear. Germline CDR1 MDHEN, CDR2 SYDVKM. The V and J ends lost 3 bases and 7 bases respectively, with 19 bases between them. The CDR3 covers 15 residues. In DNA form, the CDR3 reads TGTGCCAGCAGTTTCATTAAAACCGATGTCCTTGAGCAGTACTTC. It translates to CASSFIKTDVLEQYF.

CDR3 bases: TGTGCCAGCAGCTTACAGGTGCGGGACAGGGCCTTCATAGGAGATGAGCAGTTCTTC. This sequence encodes CASSLQVRDRAFIGDEQFF. The genes are TRBV7-9 and TRBJ2-1; TRBD1 agrees at 9 bases. Germline V lookup: CDR1 SEHNR, CDR2 FQNEAQ (reference sequence). CDR3 length: 19 residues. V shed 2 bases, J shed 8 bases, and the junction held 19 bases outside the gene matches.

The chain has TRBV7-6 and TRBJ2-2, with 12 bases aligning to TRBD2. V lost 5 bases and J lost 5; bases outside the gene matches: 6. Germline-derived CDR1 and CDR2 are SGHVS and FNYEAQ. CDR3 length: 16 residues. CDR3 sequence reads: CASSRLAGASTGELFF. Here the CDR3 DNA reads TGTGCCAGCAGCCGACTAGCGGGAGCGTCGACCGGGGAGCTGTTTTTT.

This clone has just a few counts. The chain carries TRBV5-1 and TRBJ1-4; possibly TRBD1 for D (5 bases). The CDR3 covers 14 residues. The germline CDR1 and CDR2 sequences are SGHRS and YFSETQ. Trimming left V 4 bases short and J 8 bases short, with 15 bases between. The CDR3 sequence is CASSPGGAGEKLFF. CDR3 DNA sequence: TGCGCCAGCAGCCCCGGCGGGGCAGGGGAAAAACTGTTTTTT.

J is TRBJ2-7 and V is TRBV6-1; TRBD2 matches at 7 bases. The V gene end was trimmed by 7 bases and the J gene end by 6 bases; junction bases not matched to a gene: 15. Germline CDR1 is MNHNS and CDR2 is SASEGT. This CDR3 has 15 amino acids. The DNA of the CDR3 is TGTGCCAGCACCGCCGGGACTACGTGGAGGGTCGAGCAGTACTTC. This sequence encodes CASTAGTTWRVEQYF.

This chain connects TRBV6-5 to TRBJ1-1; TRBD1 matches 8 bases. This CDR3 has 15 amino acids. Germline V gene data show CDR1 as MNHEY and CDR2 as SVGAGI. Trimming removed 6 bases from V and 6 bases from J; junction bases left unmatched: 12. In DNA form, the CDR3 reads TGTGCCAGCAGACCCACCGGGACAGGAGGCTCTGAAGCTTTCTTT. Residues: CASRPTGTGGSEAFF.

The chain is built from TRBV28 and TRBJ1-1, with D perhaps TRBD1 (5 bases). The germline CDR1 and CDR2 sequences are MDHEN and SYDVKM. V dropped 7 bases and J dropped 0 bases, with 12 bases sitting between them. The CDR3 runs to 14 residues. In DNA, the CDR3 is TGTGCCAGCACACCGGGACCGTTGAACACTGAAGCTTTCTTT. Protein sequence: CASTPGPLNTEAFF.

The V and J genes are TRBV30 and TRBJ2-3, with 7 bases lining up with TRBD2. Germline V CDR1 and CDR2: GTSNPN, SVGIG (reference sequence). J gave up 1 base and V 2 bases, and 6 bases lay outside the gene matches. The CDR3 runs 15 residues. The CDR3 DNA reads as TGTGCCTGGAGTCCCCGACTAGCCCGCACAGATACGCAGTATTTT. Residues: CAWSPRLARTDTQYF.

CDR3 sequence reads: CASSARPGPISGNTIYF. CDR3 nucleotides: TGCGCCAGCAGCGCCCGTCCAGGGCCGATCTCTGGAAACACCATATATTTT. J is TRBJ1-3 and V is TRBV5-1; weak D call: TRBD1 (5 bases). The CDR3 runs 17 residues. V lost 4 bases, J lost 0 bases, and 17 bases lay in between. Germline V gene sequence: CDR1 SGHRS, CDR2 YFSETQ.

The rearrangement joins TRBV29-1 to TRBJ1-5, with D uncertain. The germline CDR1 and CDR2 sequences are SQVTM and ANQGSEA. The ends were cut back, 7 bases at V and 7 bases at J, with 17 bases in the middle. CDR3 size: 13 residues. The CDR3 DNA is TGCAGCGCCCGAGGCGGTTTTGGACAGCCCCAGCATTTT. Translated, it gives CSARGGFGQPQHF.

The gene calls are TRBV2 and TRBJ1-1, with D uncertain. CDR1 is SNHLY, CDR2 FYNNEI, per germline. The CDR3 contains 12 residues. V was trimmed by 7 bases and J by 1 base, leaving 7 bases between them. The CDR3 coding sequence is TGTGCCAGCACCGGCAGGAACACTGAAGCTTTCTTT. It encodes CASTGRNTEAFF.

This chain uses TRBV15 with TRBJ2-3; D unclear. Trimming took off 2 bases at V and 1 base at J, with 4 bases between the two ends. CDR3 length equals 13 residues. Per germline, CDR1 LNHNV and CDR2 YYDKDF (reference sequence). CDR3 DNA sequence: TGTGCCACCAGCAGACTCGGCACAGATACGCAGTATTTT. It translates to CATSRLGTDTQYF. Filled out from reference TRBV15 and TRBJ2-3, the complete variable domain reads DAMVIQNPRYQVTQFGKPVTLSCSQTLNHNVMYWYQQKSSQAPKLLFHYYDKDFNNEADTPDNFQSRRPNTSFCFLDIRSPGLGDTAMYLCATSRLGTDTQYFGPGTRLTVL.

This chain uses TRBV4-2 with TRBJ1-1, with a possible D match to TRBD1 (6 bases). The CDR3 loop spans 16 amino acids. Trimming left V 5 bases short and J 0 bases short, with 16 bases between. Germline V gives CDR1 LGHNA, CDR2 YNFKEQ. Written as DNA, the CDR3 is TGTGCCAGCAGCAACAGGGACTTTACCTTGAACACTGAAGCTTTCTTT. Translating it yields CASSNRDFTLNTEAFF.

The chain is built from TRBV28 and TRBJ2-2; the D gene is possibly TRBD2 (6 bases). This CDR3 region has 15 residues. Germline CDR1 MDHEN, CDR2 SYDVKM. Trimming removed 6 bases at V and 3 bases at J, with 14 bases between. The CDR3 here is CASSPGGPHTGELFF. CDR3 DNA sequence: TGTGCCAGCAGCCCCGGGGGACCGCACACCGGGGAGCTGTTTTTT.

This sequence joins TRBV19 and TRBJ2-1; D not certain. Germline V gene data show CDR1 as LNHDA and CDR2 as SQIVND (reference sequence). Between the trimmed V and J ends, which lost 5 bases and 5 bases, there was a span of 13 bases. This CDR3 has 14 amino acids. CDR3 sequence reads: CASSDDWRDNEQFF. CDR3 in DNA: TGTGCCAGTAGTGACGACTGGCGAGACAATGAGCAGTTCTTC.

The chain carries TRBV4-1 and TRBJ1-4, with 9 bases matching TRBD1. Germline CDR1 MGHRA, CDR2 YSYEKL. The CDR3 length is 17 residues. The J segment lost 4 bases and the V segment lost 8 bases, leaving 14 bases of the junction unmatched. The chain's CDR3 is CASSRQGVVRYNEKLFF. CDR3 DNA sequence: TGCGCCAGCTCCCGACAGGGGGTCGTCCGATATAATGAAAAACTGTTTTTT.

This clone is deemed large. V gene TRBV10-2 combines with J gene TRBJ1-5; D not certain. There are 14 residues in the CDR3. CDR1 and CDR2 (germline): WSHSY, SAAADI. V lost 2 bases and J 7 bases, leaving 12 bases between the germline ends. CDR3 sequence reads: CASSEGVLRQPQHF. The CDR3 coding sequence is TGCGCCAGCAGTGAGGGGGTCTTAAGGCAGCCCCAGCATTTT.

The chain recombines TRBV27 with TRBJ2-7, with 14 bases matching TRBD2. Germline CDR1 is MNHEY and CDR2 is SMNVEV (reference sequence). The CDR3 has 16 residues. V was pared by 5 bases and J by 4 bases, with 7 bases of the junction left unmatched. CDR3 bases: TGTGCCAGCAGTACAAAGACTAGCGGGAGGGGATACGAGCAGTACTTC. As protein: CASSTKTSGRGYEQYF.

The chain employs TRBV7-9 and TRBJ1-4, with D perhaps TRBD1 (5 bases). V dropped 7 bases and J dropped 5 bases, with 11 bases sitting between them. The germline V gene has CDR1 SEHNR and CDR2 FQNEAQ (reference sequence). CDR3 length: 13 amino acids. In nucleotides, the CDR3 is TGTGCCAGCAAACTGGGGCCGAATGAAAAACTGTTTTTT. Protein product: CASKLGPNEKLFF.

CDR3 loop: CASSAGTSGETQYF. The CDR3 DNA follows: TGTGCCAGCAGTGCCGGGACTAGCGGGGAGACCCAGTACTTC. V gene TRBV6-1 combines with J gene TRBJ2-5; 12 bases match TRBD2. The trim removed 4 bases at V and 5 bases at J, leaving 2 bases unmatched. This CDR3 is built from 14 residues. Germline V lookup: CDR1 MNHNS, CDR2 SASEGT.

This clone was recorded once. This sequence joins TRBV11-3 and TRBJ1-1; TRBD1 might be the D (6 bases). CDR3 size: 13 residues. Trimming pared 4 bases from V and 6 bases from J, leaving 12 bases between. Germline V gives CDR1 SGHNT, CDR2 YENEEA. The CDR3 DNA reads TGTGCCAGCAGCTACTCGCCAGGGGCTGAAGCTTTCTTT. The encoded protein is CASSYSPGAEAFF.

Here the CDR3 reads CASRRYQPQHF. CDR3 coding DNA: TGTGCCAGCCGGCGGTATCAGCCCCAGCATTTT. The rearrangement joins TRBV7-2 to TRBJ1-5; D uncertain. V lost 8 bases, J lost 5 bases, and 7 bases lay in between. Germline CDR1 SGHTA, CDR2 FQGNSA. This CDR3 comprises 11 residues.

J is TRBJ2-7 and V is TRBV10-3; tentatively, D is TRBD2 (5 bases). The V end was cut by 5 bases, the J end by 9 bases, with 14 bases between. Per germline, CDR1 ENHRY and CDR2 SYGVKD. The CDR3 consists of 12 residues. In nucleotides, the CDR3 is TGTGCCATCAGTCCCATGGACTTTGTGCAGTACTTC. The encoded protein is CAISPMDFVQYF.

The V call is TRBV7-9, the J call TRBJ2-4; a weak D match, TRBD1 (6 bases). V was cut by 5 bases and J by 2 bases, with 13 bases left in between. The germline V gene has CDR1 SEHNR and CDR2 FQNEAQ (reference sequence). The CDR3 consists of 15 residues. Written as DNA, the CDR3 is TGTGCCAGCAGCCCCCGGACAGATTCCAAAAACATTCAGTACTTC. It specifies CASSPRTDSKNIQYF.

The CDR3 sequence: CASSALEGTEQFF. CDR3 nucleotide sequence: TGTGCCAGCAGCGCCTTAGAGGGGACAGAGCAGTTCTTC. The chain employs TRBV9 and TRBJ2-1; D may be TRBD1 (6 bases). Germline V gene sequence: CDR1 SGDLS, CDR2 YYNGEE. This CDR3 has 13 amino acids. V was cut by 3 bases and J by 10 bases, with 14 bases left in between.

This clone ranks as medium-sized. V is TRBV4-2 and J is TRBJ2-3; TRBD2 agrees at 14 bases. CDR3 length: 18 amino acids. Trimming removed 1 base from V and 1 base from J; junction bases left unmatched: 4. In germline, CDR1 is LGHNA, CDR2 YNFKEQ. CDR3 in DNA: TGTGCCAGCAGCCAAGGACTAGCGGGAGGGCCTGGCACAGATACGCAGTATTTT. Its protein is CASSQGLAGGPGTDTQYF.

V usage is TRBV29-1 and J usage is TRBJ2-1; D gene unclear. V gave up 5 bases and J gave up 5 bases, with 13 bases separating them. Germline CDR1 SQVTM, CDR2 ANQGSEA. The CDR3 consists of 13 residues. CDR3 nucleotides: TGCAGCGTTAGTTCCCTCGCCGACAATGAGCAGTTCTTC. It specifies CSVSSLADNEQFF.

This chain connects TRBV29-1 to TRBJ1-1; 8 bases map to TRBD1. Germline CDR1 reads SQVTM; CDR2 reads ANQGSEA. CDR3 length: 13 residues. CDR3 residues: CRYRPGTGTEAFF. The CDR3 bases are TGCAGATACCGGCCCGGGACAGGCACTGAAGCTTTCTTT.